The 4 T cell receptor beta chains in this list originate from one sample, sequenced in a study of regulatory T cells in long-lasting Graves disease. Arm-PCR of CDR3 regions and iRepertoire HTBI primers were used to build TCR beta libraries. TCRdb passed the multiplex PCR reads through MiXCR, listing each CDR3 protein once. The sample has about 290,000 distinct CDR3 sequences; under 25% are singletons. Time point denoted: persistent/refractory GD, antithyroid drugs over 5 years with positive TRAb. PBMC-extracted RNA yielded the TCR library. The material was peripheral blood mononuclear cells (PBMCs), obtained when the disease was refractory, from a patient treated with antithyroid drugs. These receptors came from a female donor with Graves disease.

A few counts support this clonotype. This rearrangement joins TRBV11-2 to TRBJ2-7, with TRBD2 identical over 8 bases. The CDR3 spans 15 residues. CDR1 is SGHAT, CDR2 FQNNGV, per germline. The trim removed 3 bases at V and 1 base at J, leaving 5 bases unmatched. CDR3 protein: CASSFGAGDSYEQYF. The CDR3, as DNA: TGTGCCAGCAGCTTTGGAGCGGGAGATTCCTACGAGCAGTACTTC. Using reference TRBV11-2 and TRBJ2-7 for the parts outside the CDR3, the full variable domain is EAGVAQSPRYKIIEKRQSVAFWCNPISGHATLYWYQQILGQGPKLLIQFQNNGVVDDSQLPKDRFSAERLKGVDSTLKIQPAKLEDSAVYLCASSFGAGDSYEQYFGPGTRLTVT.

With regard to this clonotype: A read error is likely, as this CDR3 ends without the conserved phenylalanine or tryptophan. The chain recombines TRBV20-1 with TRBJ2-7; D uncertain. From germline, CDR1 is DFQATT and CDR2 SNEGSKA (reference sequence). The CDR3 is made up of 13 amino acids. Deletions cut 3 bases from V and 0 bases from J, with 9 bases between. CDR3 nucleotide sequence: TGCAGTGCTAGCAGTCGGGCCTCCTACGAGCAGTACCTC. Protein sequence: CSASSRASYEQYL.

This clonotype was observed a handful of times. The V call is TRBV7-2, the J call TRBJ2-7; TRBD2 matches at 9 bases. This CDR3 region has 14 residues. Trimming cost V 4 bases and J 2 bases; bases outside gene matches: 3. Germline V gene lookup returns CDR1 SGHTA and CDR2 FQGNSA. This CDR3 is CASSSSSGAYEQYF. As DNA, the CDR3 is TGTGCCAGCAGCTCTTCTAGCGGGGCCTACGAGCAGTACTTC.

The CDR3 DNA is TGTGCCAGTAATGCGGCAGCCGGAACTAATGAAAAACTGTTTTTT. It encodes CASNAAAGTNEKLFF. V gene TRBV19 combines with J gene TRBJ1-4; unclear D gene. CDR3 size: 15 residues. The V gene's germline CDR1 is LNHDA and CDR2 SQIVND (reference sequence). V lost 7 bases and J 1 base, leaving 13 bases between the germline ends.